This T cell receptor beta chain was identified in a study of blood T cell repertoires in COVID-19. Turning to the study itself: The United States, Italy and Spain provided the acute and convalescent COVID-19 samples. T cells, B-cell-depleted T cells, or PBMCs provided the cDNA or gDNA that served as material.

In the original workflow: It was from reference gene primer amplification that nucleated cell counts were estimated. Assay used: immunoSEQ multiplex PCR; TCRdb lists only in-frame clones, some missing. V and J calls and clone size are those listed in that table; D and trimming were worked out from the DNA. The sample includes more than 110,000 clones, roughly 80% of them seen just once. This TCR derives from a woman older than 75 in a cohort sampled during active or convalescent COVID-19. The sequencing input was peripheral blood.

The CDR3 DNA reads as TGTGCCAGAAGCTTGGCCGAAGTTGATGGGCCTGAAGCTTTCTTT. This codes for CARSLAEVDGPEAFF. This chain uses TRBV5-3 with TRBJ1-1; D is unresolved. TRBV5-3 is labeled an ORF, and its function is uncertain. Deletions cut 0 bases from V and 6 bases from J, with 15 bases between. The CDR3 has 15 amino acids.